Listed below are T cell receptor beta chains from one sample, sequenced in a study of blood T cell repertoires in COVID-19. The data were produced by immunoSEQ multiplex PCR, yet TCRdb's version contains in-frame clones alone and is incomplete. Of around 100,000 clones detected, under 90% appear once; the ten largest clones hold roughly 24%. The sequenced sample was peripheral blood. The receptors come from a human donor in a cohort sampled during active COVID-19. The CDR3 runs from the conserved cysteine through the conserved F or W. The D gene is left open where the match is weak. Size tells how often a clone was seen (once, few, many) or the class of an expanded clone, and some rows leave it out.

TRBV19	TRBJ1-1	.	.	CASSLRPGGTEAFF	TGTGCCAGTAGTCTGAGACCCGGGGGGACTGAAGCTTTCTTT
TRBV28	TRBJ1-2	few	TRBD1	CASSSLAPGQGAQSNYGYTF	TGTGCCAGCAGTTCATTAGCACCGGGACAGGGGGCGCAATCTAACTATGGCTACACCTTC
TRBV10-3	TRBJ1-2	.	.	CAISGADAYGYTF	TGTGCCATCAGTGGGGCCGACGCCTATGGCTACACCTTC
TRBV16	TRBJ1-5	.	TRBD1	CASSRGQGDGNQPQHF	TGTGCCAGCAGCCGGGGACAGGGGGACGGCAATCAGCCCCAGCATTTT
TRBV3-1/TRBV3-2	TRBJ2-3	.	TRBD1	CASSRSRGRSTDTQYF	TGTGCCAGCAGTCGATCCAGGGGGCGTAGCACAGATACGCAGTATTTT
TRBV11-2	TRBJ2-2	once	.	CASSSRAYGTGELFF	TGTGCCAGCAGCTCGAGGGCCTATGGCACCGGGGAGCTGTTTTTT
TRBV5-1	TRBJ2-7	once	.	CASSLSGVIYEQYF	TGCGCCAGCAGCTTGTCAGGGGTTATCTACGAGCAGTACTTC
TRBV6-5	TRBJ1-1	.	.	CASSLSRGYEAFF	TGTGCCAGCAGTTTATCTCGGGGGTATGAAGCTTTCTTT
TRBV7-9	TRBJ2-1	.	TRBD2	CASSSMGGSIYNEQFF	TGTGCCAGCAGCTCCATGGGCGGGAGCATCTACAATGAGCAGTTCTTC
TRBV3-1/TRBV3-2	TRBJ1-1	few	.	CASSPRSGYTEAFF	TGTGCCAGCAGCCCCCGGTCTGGTTACACTGAAGCTTTCTTT
TRBV4-3	TRBJ2-3	once	TRBD2	CASSQGGGVFTDTQYF	TGCGCCAGCAGCCAAGGGGGGGGTGTGTTCACAGATACGCAGTATTTT
TRBV5-5	TRBJ1-6	few	.	CASRLGINNSPLHF	TGTGCCAGCAGGCTCGGGATAAATAATTCACCCCTCCACTTT
TRBV9	TRBJ2-3	.	TRBD2	CASSVTQLAGTQYF	TGTGCCAGCAGCGTAACCCAACTAGCGGGGACGCAGTATTTT
TRBV5-1	TRBJ2-5	.	TRBD2	CASSLGAASGQETQYF	TGCGCCAGCAGCTTGGGGGCGGCTAGCGGACAAGAGACCCAGTACTTC
TRBV2	TRBJ2-1	.	.	CASSYFGGSSYNEQFF	TGTGCCAGCAGCTACTTCGGGGGAAGCTCCTACAATGAGCAGTTCTTC
TRBV4-1	TRBJ2-7	.	TRBD2	CASSQDPGTSAYEQYF	TGCGCCAGCAGCCAAGACCCCGGGACTAGCGCCTACGAGCAGTACTTC
TRBV10-3	TRBJ1-1	.	.	CAISGGREAFF	TGTGCCATCAGTGGCGGGAGAGAAGCTTTCTTT
TRBV11-2	TRBJ2-5	.	TRBD1	CASSPGGQGTYQETQYF	TGTGCCAGCAGCCCAGGCGGACAGGGGACGTACCAAGAGACCCAGTACTTC
TRBV6-6	TRBJ1-5	.	TRBD1	CASSWTGAPNQPQHF	TGTGCCAGCAGTTGGACAGGGGCCCCAAATCAGCCCCAGCATTTT
TRBV19	TRBJ2-7	once	TRBD1	CASSMGDRGTYEQYF	TGTGCCAGTAGTATGGGGGACAGGGGGACCTACGAGCAGTACTTC
TRBV5-4	TRBJ2-2	.	TRBD1	CASSFNRGNTGELFF	TGTGCCAGCAGCTTCAACAGGGGCAACACCGGGGAGCTGTTTTTT
TRBV5-6	TRBJ2-1	.	TRBD2	CASSSSLLAGYNEQFF	TGTGCCAGCAGCTCAAGTCTGCTAGCGGGATACAATGAGCAGTTCTTC
TRBV4-1	TRBJ2-5	.	TRBD1	CASSQAPGQKETQYF	TGCGCCAGCAGCCAAGCGCCGGGACAGAAAGAGACCCAGTACTTC
TRBV19	TRBJ1-4	.	.	CASSSTTNEKLFF	TGTGCCAGTAGCAGCACAACTAATGAAAAACTATTTTTT
TRBV14	TRBJ2-5	.	.	CASSQGGLTGGTQYF	TGTGCCAGCAGCCAAGGGGGCCTGACTGGTGGGACCCAGTACTTC
TRBV2	TRBJ2-3	.	.	CASRSGSSTDTQYF	TGTGCCAGCAGATCAGGCTCTAGCACAGATACGCAGTATTTT
TRBV4-3	TRBJ2-1	.	.	CASSDVGPGRNEQFF	TGCGCCAGCAGCGACGTAGGGCCAGGGAGGAATGAGCAGTTCTTC
TRBV25-1	TRBJ1-2	.	.	CASSVQGHGYTF	TGTGCCAGCAGTGTCCAGGGGCATGGCTACACCTTC
TRBV28	TRBJ1-1	.	.	CASSPRQNTEAFF	TGTGCCAGCAGTCCCCGACAGAACACTGAAGCTTTCTTT
TRBV24-1	TRBJ1-5	.	TRBD1	CATSDGQGLNQPQHF	TGTGCCACCAGTGACGGACAGGGTCTCAATCAGCCCCAGCATTTT
TRBV5-1	TRBJ1-5	.	.	CASSWGDPDGSNQPQHF	TGCGCCAGCAGCTGGGGGGACCCGGATGGTAGCAATCAGCCCCAGCATTTT